These 17 T cell receptor beta chains were sequenced from one sample in a study of human T cells and chemical hapten exposure. TCRdb recomputed calls from the RACE reads with MiXCR, one row per CDR3 protein. The top ten clones hold approximately 2.4% of a sample with about 85,000 distinct CDR3 sequences, around 8.8% of them seen once. Time point in this sample: pre-sensitization, week 0. The treatment denotes: therapeutic diphenylcyclopropenone sensitization with weekly scalp DPC. The material was whole blood, obtained in connection with sensitization to the hapten diphenylcyclopropenone (DPC). The receptors were sampled from a man between 35 and 55 years old with alopecia areata. Some clones in this sample may be carry-over from other donors' samples.

This clonotype appeared many times. Written as DNA, the CDR3 is TGTGCCATCAGAGCCGGGACAGGTATCGGGCAGCCCCAGCATTTT. Its translation: CAIRAGTGIGQPQHF. The genes are TRBV10-3 and TRBJ1-5; 8 bases map to TRBD1. The CDR3 has 15 amino acids. The ends lost 6 bases at V and 7 bases at J; junction bases unmatched: 11. The germline CDR1 and CDR2 sequences are ENHRY and SYGVKD.

The rearrangement uses TRBV3-1 and TRBJ2-5; D unclear. V lost 6 bases and J 5 bases, leaving 13 bases between the germline ends. Germline values: CDR1 LGHDT, CDR2 YNNKEL (reference sequence). The CDR3 sequence is 13 residues long. In DNA form, the CDR3 reads TGTGCCAGCAGGTCGAGCGTGGAGGAGACCCAGTACTTC. It encodes CASRSSVEETQYF.

This clonotype occurred many times. The genes are TRBV28 and TRBJ1-1, with D possibly TRBD1 on 5 matching bases. This CDR3 is 14 amino acids long. V lost 8 bases and J lost 10, with 23 bases in between. Germline-derived CDR1 and CDR2 are MDHEN and SYDVKM. CDR3 DNA sequence: TGTGCCAGCGGGGGTGGGGGTAGCGGTGCGGGAGCTTTCTTT. Encoded protein: CASGGGGSGAGAFF.

This clonotype was seen a handful of times. The J gene is TRBJ2-3, the V gene TRBV29-1; TRBD1 matches at 7 bases. Germline lookup yields CDR1 SQVTM and CDR2 ANQGSEA. V lost 4 bases and J lost 1; bases outside the gene matches: 2. This CDR3 comprises 13 residues. The CDR3 DNA follows: TGCAGCGTTGGAGACAGGGGCACAGATACGCAGTATTTT. Residues: CSVGDRGTDTQYF.

This clonotype was recorded at least ten times. CDR3 loop: CASSQLPVKNSPLHF. DNA of the CDR3: TGTGCCAGCAGTCAACTCCCGGTTAAAAATTCACCCCTCCACTTT. The rearrangement links TRBV6-6 to TRBJ1-6; D not certain. CDR1 is MNHNY and CDR2 is SVGAGI in the germline V gene (reference sequence). The ends were cut back, 5 bases at V and 7 bases at J, with 15 bases in the middle. This CDR3 has 15 amino acids.

The sample holds many counts of this clonotype. The chain employs TRBV6-1 and TRBJ1-1; D gene uncertain. CDR1 MNHNS and CDR2 SASEGT come from the germline V gene. V was pared by 4 bases and J by 1 base, with 7 bases between. This CDR3 contains 13 residues. CDR3 bases: TGTGCCAGCAGTGTAGGCCAGAACACTGAAGCTTTCTTT. The encoded protein is CASSVGQNTEAFF.

This clonotype appeared many times. The gene calls are TRBV7-9 and TRBJ2-3; no clear D gene. The CDR3 spans 15 residues. Germline loops: CDR1 SEHNR, CDR2 FQNEAQ (reference sequence). The V end was cut by 5 bases, the J end by 2 bases, with 14 bases between. This chain's CDR3 is CASSLWPQYTDTQYF. CDR3 sequence (DNA): TGTGCCAGCAGCCTCTGGCCCCAGTACACAGATACGCAGTATTTT.

This clonotype was seen more than once but under ten times. CDR3 in amino acids: CASSAPLAGGPKTQYF. As DNA, the CDR3 is TGTGCCAGCAGCGCCCCGCTAGCGGGAGGGCCGAAGACCCAGTACTTC. The chain is built from TRBV9 and TRBJ2-5; 12 positions agree with TRBD2. CDR3 length: 16 residues. Germline V CDR1 and CDR2: SGDLS, YYNGEE. V dropped 3 bases and J dropped 6; count of bases not matched to a gene: 9.

V usage is TRBV3-1 and J usage is TRBJ1-2; D remains ambiguous. V shed 2 bases and J shed 7 bases, with 11 bases lying between them. Germline CDR1 LGHDT, CDR2 YNNKEL (reference sequence). The CDR3 is made up of 13 amino acids. Here the CDR3 DNA reads TGTGCCAGCAGCCAATACACAAACCTTGGCTACACCTTC. Protein sequence: CASSQYTNLGYTF.

This clonotype was detected ten times or more. The CDR3 DNA follows: TGTGCCTGGAAATCAGGCCACACCGGGGAGCTGTTTTTT. Its translation: CAWKSGHTGELFF. V is TRBV30 and J is TRBJ2-2, with D unresolved. The CDR3 contains 13 residues. CDR1 and CDR2 (germline): GTSNPN, SVGIG (reference sequence). Trimming took off 4 bases at V and 3 bases at J, with 9 bases between the two ends.

The CDR3 sequence: CASSLTNIYTEAFF. In nucleotides, the CDR3 is TGTGCCAGCAGTCTAACGAATATCTACACTGAAGCTTTCTTT. The chain uses TRBV28 and TRBJ1-1; D unclear. V lost 5 bases and J 3 bases, leaving 13 bases between the germline ends. Germline V gives CDR1 MDHEN, CDR2 SYDVKM. This CDR3 spans 14 amino acids.

This clonotype was seen a handful of times. The rearrangement uses TRBV7-8 and TRBJ2-7; the D call may be TRBD1 or TRBD2 (5 bases each). The CDR3 sequence is 14 residues long. Trimming cost V 3 bases and J 3 bases, with 12 bases left between them. CDR1 SGHVS and CDR2 FQNEAQ come from the germline V gene. The CDR3 DNA is TGTGCCAGCAGCTTGATCGGGACGAACTACGAGCAGTACGTC. This translates into CASSLIGTNYEQYV.

The chain recombines TRBV10-3 with TRBJ2-7, with TRBD1 matching 9 bases. V shed 10 bases, J shed 1 base, and the junction held 11 bases outside the gene matches. The CDR3 runs 15 residues. Looked up from germline, CDR1 is ENHRY and CDR2 is SYGVKD. CDR3 bases: TGTGCCAGCCGCACGGGACAGGGCTTTTCCTACGAGCAGTACGTC. Residues: CASRTGQGFSYEQYV.

This rearrangement joins TRBV9 to TRBJ2-1; 7 bases agree with TRBD2. Per germline, CDR1 SGDLS and CDR2 YYNGEE. CDR3 size: 16 residues. V was clipped by 0 bases and J by 6 bases; unmatched bases: 9. CDR3 protein: CASSVASTLAGNEQFF. The DNA of the CDR3 is TGTGCCAGCAGCGTAGCCTCCACTTTAGCGGGCAATGAGCAGTTCTTC.

V is TRBV11-2 and J is TRBJ2-7; D is perhaps TRBD1 (6 bases). The CDR3 is 13 residues long. Germline V lookup: CDR1 SGHAT, CDR2 FQNNGV. Trimming removed 3 bases from V and 3 bases from J, with 9 bases in between. The CDR3 coding sequence is TGTGCCAGCAGCTTGACAGGATACTACGAGCAGTACTTC. Protein product: CASSLTGYYEQYF. The full variable domain, with the rest looked up from reference TRBV11-2 and TRBJ2-7, is EAGVAQSPRYKIIEKRQSVAFWCNPISGHATLYWYQQILGQGPKLLIQFQNNGVVDDSQLPKDRFSAERLKGVDSTLKIQPAKLEDSAVYLCASSLTGYYEQYFGPGTRLTVT.

This sequence joins TRBV6-1 and TRBJ1-1; D is uncertain. Germline V lookup: CDR1 MNHNS, CDR2 SASEGT. The CDR3 is made up of 14 amino acids. V was shortened by 6 bases and J by 1 base, with 12 bases between the two germline ends. The CDR3 loop is CASRVNLGNTEAFF. The CDR3 DNA reads as TGTGCCAGCAGGGTCAATTTAGGGAACACTGAAGCTTTCTTT.

This sequence joins TRBV7-8 and TRBJ2-7, with D tentatively TRBD2 (5 bases). Germline V gene lookup returns CDR1 SGHVS and CDR2 FQNEAQ. The CDR3 runs 15 residues. Trimming removed 5 bases from V and 3 bases from J, with 17 bases in between. The CDR3 sequence: CASSHGLSHFYEQYV. In DNA form, the CDR3 reads TGTGCCAGCAGCCACGGACTCAGTCACTTCTACGAGCAGTACGTC.